These T cell receptor beta chains were read from a single sample in a study of early T cells in non-severe SARS-CoV-2 infection. MiXCR was run by TCRdb on the 5' RACE reads, yielding one entry per CDR3 protein. The sample shows some 57,000 distinct CDR3 sequences, around 8% of them seen only once. Sequencing was performed on whole blood. These receptors were obtained from an adult who was a healthcare worker with PCR-confirmed SARS-CoV-2 infection or an uninfected control (not recorded which). Each CDR3 is given with its conserved first and last residue. The D gene is left open where the match is weak. Size tells how often a clone was seen (once, few, many) or the class of an expanded clone, and some rows leave it out.

v_call,clone_size,j_call,d_call,cdr3_nt,cdr3_aa
TRBV4-1,few,TRBJ2-3,.,TGCGCCAGCAGCCAATCGGGACTGGGGCTCACAGATACGCAGTATTTT,CASSQSGLGLTDTQYF
TRBV12-5,.,TRBJ2-7,.,TGTGCTAGTGGTTTGGTAGGGGGGCTACCCTACTACGAGCAGTACTTC,CASGLVGGLPYYEQYF
TRBV11-2,few,TRBJ2-1,TRBD1,TGTGCCAGCAGCACCCACAGGGGCGTTATCTACAATGAGCAGTTCTTC,CASSTHRGVIYNEQFF
TRBV10-2,medium-sized,TRBJ1-5,.,TGCGCCAGCAGTGCCCAGCCCCAATGGCCCCAGCATTTT,CASSAQPQWPQHF
TRBV5-1,.,TRBJ2-1,TRBD2,TGCGCCAGCAGCTTGGATCAGGGAGGGAATGAGCAGTTCTTC,CASSLDQGGNEQFF
TRBV9,many,TRBJ2-6,TRBD1,TGTGCCAGCAGCATCGGACAGGGGGCGATGGCTGGGGCCAACGTCCTGACTTTC,CASSIGQGAMAGANVLTF
TRBV24-1,few,TRBJ2-1,TRBD1,TGTGCCACCAGTGATCCCGGACAGGGTCCCGACAATGAGCAGTTCTTC,CATSDPGQGPDNEQFF
TRBV5-6,few,TRBJ2-3,TRBD2,TGTGCCAGCAGCCCGGCGGGGGGGCGAGATACGCAGTATTTT,CASSPAGGRDTQYF
TRBV28,many,TRBJ2-1,.,TGTGCCAGCAGTTCTGGCCACCCCTACAATGAGCAGTTCTTC,CASSSGHPYNEQFF
TRBV28,many,TRBJ2-5,.,TGTGCCAGCAGTTTATCCCTGACAGCCCAAGAGACCCAGTACTTC,CASSLSLTAQETQYF
TRBV29-1,many,TRBJ2-5,.,TGCAGCGTTTTAACAGGGATCGTTGAAGAGACCCAGTACTTC,CSVLTGIVEETQYF
TRBV11-2,.,TRBJ2-7,.,TGTGCCAGCAGCTTAGCGTCGAGTGTCATCTACGAGCAGTACTTC,CASSLASSVIYEQYF
TRBV29-1,.,TRBJ1-2,.,TGCAGCGCCACTAGGAATGGTGGCTACACCTTC,CSATRNGGYTF
TRBV2,few,TRBJ2-7,TRBD1,TGTGCCAGCCACCGGGACAGGGCCTACGAGCAGTACTTC,CASHRDRAYEQYF
TRBV6-6,.,TRBJ2-7,TRBD1,TGTGCCAGCAGTCGGGACAGTGGCTACGAGCAGTACTTC,CASSRDSGYEQYF
TRBV30,many,TRBJ1-2,TRBD1,TGTGCCTGGAGTGAAAGGACAGGTTTTGGCTACACCTTC,CAWSERTGFGYTF
TRBV28,few,TRBJ2-3,TRBD2,TGTGCCAGCAGTACTAGCGGGAGGGCCGCAGATACGCAGTATTTT,CASSTSGRAADTQYF
TRBV6-5,.,TRBJ2-2,.,TGTGCCAGCAGTTACTCAGGAGGGGTGTGGAACACCGGGGAGCTGTTTTTT,CASSYSGGVWNTGELFF
TRBV5-1,many,TRBJ2-5,.,TGCGCCAGCAGCCAACCACCGTCAAACACAGGGACGGAGACCCAGTACTTC,CASSQPPSNTGTETQYF
TRBV5-6,many,TRBJ2-7,.,TGTGCCAGCAGCTTGGGAGGGGACGAGCAGTACTTC,CASSLGGDEQYF
TRBV6-5,few,TRBJ1-6,.,TGTGCCAGCAGTCCATTATCGATGAACTCACCCCTCCACTTT,CASSPLSMNSPLHF
TRBV13,.,TRBJ2-7,.,TGTGCCAGCAGCTTAGGAAGTCTTGAGCAGTACTTC,CASSLGSLEQYF
TRBV29-1,few,TRBJ2-3,TRBD2,TGCAGCGCCCTATCGAGAAAGGCGGGGGGGCTTACAGATACGCAGTATTTT,CSALSRKAGGLTDTQYF
TRBV6-5,many,TRBJ2-2,TRBD2,TGTGCCAGCAGCCAACTAGCGGTGGATAACACCGGGGAGCTGTTTTTT,CASSQLAVDNTGELFF
TRBV12-3/TRBV12-4,many,TRBJ2-7,TRBD2,TGTGCCAGCTCTAGCGGGGGATCCTACGAGCAGTACTTC,CASSSGGSYEQYF
TRBV11-2,few,TRBJ2-7,TRBD1,TGTGCCAGCAGGGCGATTAGAGGGGGCCTCTACGAGCAGTACTTC,CASRAIRGGLYEQYF
TRBV12-5,few,TRBJ1-1,.,TGTGCTAGTGGTTTGGAACCCTCAACTGAAGCTTTCTTT,CASGLEPSTEAFF
TRBV7-6,.,TRBJ2-5,.,TGTGCCAGCAGCTTAAATGGGCGATACCAAGCAGAGACCCAGTACTTC,CASSLNGRYQAETQYF
TRBV11-2,few,TRBJ2-7,.,TGTGCCAGCAGCCGGGATAGAGTCTCCTACGAGCAGTACTTC,CASSRDRVSYEQYF
TRBV18,many,TRBJ1-1,.,TGTGCCAGCTCACCCGTCGAACGAGAGACTGAAGCTTTCTTT,CASSPVERETEAFF
TRBV14,.,TRBJ2-3,.,TGTGCCAGCAGCCGAGCGGATACGCAGTATTTT,CASSRADTQYF
TRBV28,.,TRBJ2-1,.,TGTGCCAGCAGTTTGGTTTCCTTAAATGAGCAGTTCTTC,CASSLVSLNEQFF
TRBV30,.,TRBJ1-6,.,TGTGCCTGGAGTCTGGTTTCACCCCTCCACTTT,CAWSLVSPLHF
TRBV6-2/TRBV6-3,few,TRBJ2-7,TRBD2,TGTGCCAGCAGTTACCCTCCGGGACTAGCGGGAGGGCCCTACGAGCAGTACTTC,CASSYPPGLAGGPYEQYF
TRBV10-2,few,TRBJ1-6,TRBD1,TGCGCCAGCAGTGAGCTTCAATTGGACAGGGCGGATTCACCCCTCCACTTT,CASSELQLDRADSPLHF
TRBV2,.,TRBJ2-3,.,TGTGCCAGCAGGGACCCCCTCCGGGACCTAACAGATACGCAGTATTTT,CASRDPLRDLTDTQYF
TRBV12-3/TRBV12-4,.,TRBJ1-2,.,TGTGCCAGCAGTCCCTCCCCTCTGTCGGATGGCTACACCTTC,CASSPSPLSDGYTF
TRBV12-3/TRBV12-4,few,TRBJ2-2,TRBD1,TGTGCCAGCAGAGGGACAGGGGTGGACGGGGAGCTGTTTTTT,CASRGTGVDGELFF
TRBV29-1,.,TRBJ2-3,.,TGCAGCCCGATCGACACAGATACGCAGTATTTT,CSPIDTDTQYF
TRBV7-6,many,TRBJ2-3,TRBD2,TGTGCCAGCAGCTTGGGGGGGTCAGATACGCAGTATTTT,CASSLGGSDTQYF
TRBV7-9,few,TRBJ2-7,TRBD1,TGTGCCAGCAGCTTAGTAGGAGGACAGGGAAGCGAGCAGTACTTC,CASSLVGGQGSEQYF
TRBV12-3/TRBV12-4,.,TRBJ1-2,.,TGTGCCAGCACCCCCGGTCTTAGATTTAACTATGGCTACACCTTC,CASTPGLRFNYGYTF
TRBV28,few,TRBJ2-5,TRBD1,TGTGCCAGCAGTCCGGGAGACAGGGGGCTTGAAGAGACCCAGTACTTC,CASSPGDRGLEETQYF
TRBV6-2/TRBV6-3,.,TRBJ2-1,TRBD2,TGTGCCAGCAGACCCCTTCTAGCGGGACTTTCTAATGAGCAGTTCTTC,CASRPLLAGLSNEQFF
TRBV7-9,.,TRBJ2-3,TRBD1,TGTGCCAGCAGCCCTCAGGGGGCTAGCACAGATACGCAGTATTTT,CASSPQGASTDTQYF
TRBV29-1,few,TRBJ2-1,TRBD2,TGCAGCGTTGATGGAGGACTAGCGGGAGGGCTATCCTACAATGAGCAGTTCTTC,CSVDGGLAGGLSYNEQFF
TRBV28,many,TRBJ2-5,.,TGTGCCAGCAGTTCAGGGGGAGGGCAAGAGACCCAGTACTTC,CASSSGGGQETQYF
TRBV14,.,TRBJ2-1,.,TGTGCCAGCAGCCATCAAGGGTCAGTCCTGATCAATGAGCAGTTCTTC,CASSHQGSVLINEQFF
TRBV10-3,many,TRBJ1-3,.,TGTGCCATCAGTGACGGGAGCTCTGGAAACACCATATATTTT,CAISDGSSGNTIYF
TRBV28,few,TRBJ2-3,.,TGTGCCAGCAGTTTAACGTCTGGATTGGGGGCCACAGATACGCAGTATTTT,CASSLTSGLGATDTQYF
TRBV14,.,TRBJ1-4,.,TGTGCCAGTTCACGGGACGTAAATGAAAAACTGTTTTTT,CASSRDVNEKLFF
TRBV11-2,.,TRBJ2-3,.,TGTGCCAGCAGCTTAGTTGTTGAAGATACGCAGTATTTT,CASSLVVEDTQYF
TRBV28,few,TRBJ1-1,.,TGTGCCAGCTCGACGCGTAGTTACACTGAAGCTTTCTTT,CASSTRSYTEAFF
TRBV7-9,many,TRBJ2-1,.,TGTGCCACCTCCCGGGGTCAAGAGGGCGCCTACAATGAGCAGTTCTTC,CATSRGQEGAYNEQFF